This TCR beta chain emerged from a study of beta chain features in type 1 diabetes. Of the isolated RNA, all was reverse transcribed, and so the sequenced material was expressed TCRB transcripts. Repertoires were generated with immunoSEQ multiplex PCR, while TCRdb's copy carries only in-frame clones and drops some. The table has around 120,000 clones, approximately 15% seen once. Study-level points and caveats: For Type 1 diabetes patients, all four CD4+ subsets carried TCRB CDR3s that were moderately but significantly shorter.

A word on this clone: Its specificity is not known.

The CDR3 totals 15 residues. The chain is built from TRBV1 and TRBJ2-1; TRBD2, the table's D call, lacks a check against the DNA. TRBV1 is termed a pseudogene. Sample: central memory CD4+ T cells from blood. The sequence derives from a young man with type 1 diabetes. CDR3 in DNA: TGCACCAGCAGCCTCTGGGTGGGGGGGAACAATGAGCAGTTCTTC. This translates into CTSSLWVGGNNEQFF.